The 24 T cell receptor beta chains below were found in one sample sequenced in a study of CD8+CD57+ T cells in acquired aplastic anemia. The template used for profiling TCR beta VDJ and CDR3 was genomic DNA. TCRdb called the reads again in MiXCR, with one record for every CDR3 protein. The repertoire consists of some 290,000 distinct CDR3 sequences, with around 60% occurring once and the leading ten covering 6.5% to 10%. Sequencing used sorted CD4+, CD8+, or CD8+CD57+ T cells (not recorded which) from PBMCs. Receptors were obtained from a human donor with severe aplastic anemia or a healthy control (not recorded which).

V usage is TRBV9 and J usage is TRBJ2-7; possibly TRBD2 for D (6 bases). This CDR3 is 15 amino acids long. Between the trimmed V and J ends, which lost 4 bases and 3 bases, there was a span of 17 bases. Germline V CDR1 and CDR2: SGDLS, YYNGEE. For the CDR3, the DNA is TGTGCCAGCAGCCCCCAGAAGCGGGTTCTCTACGAGCAGTACTTC. Translation gives CASSPQKRVLYEQYF.

The genes are TRBV7-9 and TRBJ2-3; D uncertain. The CDR3 totals 12 residues. Germline CDR1 SEHNR, CDR2 FQNEAQ (reference sequence). The V end was cut by 4 bases, the J end by 9 bases, with 11 bases between. The CDR3 here is CASSSPPGTQYF. Here the CDR3 DNA reads TGTGCCAGCAGCTCCCCCCCTGGCACGCAGTATTTT.

This clonotype was picked up many times. V is TRBV5-6 and J is TRBJ1-5; no clear D. In germline, CDR1 is SGHDT, CDR2 YYEEEE. There are 18 residues in the CDR3. V was trimmed by 4 bases and J by 0 bases, leaving 20 bases between them. The CDR3 spells CASSPGTRSSISNQPQHF. The CDR3, as DNA: TGTGCCAGCAGCCCGGGTACTCGTTCAAGCATTAGCAATCAGCCCCAGCATTTT.

The rearrangement uses TRBV7-9 and TRBJ2-3; no firm D call. CDR1 is SEHNR and CDR2 is FQNEAQ in the germline V gene (reference sequence). CDR3 size: 13 residues. Deletions cut 5 bases from V and 6 bases from J, with 12 bases between. The CDR3 region has the DNA TGTGCCAGCAGCCGCAGTATGGGGGATACGCAGTATTTT. Amino acids: CASSRSMGDTQYF.

This sequence joins TRBV5-5 and TRBJ1-1, with a weak D call TRBD1 (6 bases). Trimming stripped 0 bases from V and 3 bases from J, with 12 bases between. Per the germline V gene, CDR1 is SGHKS and CDR2 is YYEKEE (reference sequence). This CDR3 contains 15 residues. CDR3 sequence reads: CASSLAAQGDTEAFF. CDR3 nucleotides: TGTGCCAGCAGCTTGGCCGCACAGGGAGACACTGAAGCTTTCTTT.

The V and J genes are TRBV2 and TRBJ2-5, with unresolved D. The ends were cut back, 3 bases at V and 3 bases at J, with 20 bases in the middle. Germline V gene lookup returns CDR1 SNHLY and CDR2 FYNNEI. The CDR3 covers 17 residues. In DNA form, the CDR3 reads TGTGCCAGCAGTGAGAATCTTAGACGGCCGAGTAAAGAGACCCAGTACTTC. It yields the protein CASSENLRRPSKETQYF.

This chain uses TRBV7-9 with TRBJ2-2; TRBD2 aligns across 7 bases. The CDR3 is 16 residues long. V lost 7 bases to trimming and J lost 7 bases; unmatched junction nucleotides: 15. Germline V CDR1 and CDR2: SEHNR, FQNEAQ (reference sequence). The CDR3 region is CASNFGRRERDGELFF. The CDR3 nucleotides read TGTGCCAGCAACTTCGGGAGGCGGGAGCGGGACGGGGAGCTGTTTTTT.

This clonotype was observed a handful of times. This chain connects TRBV2 to TRBJ2-3; the match to TRBD1 covers 7 bases. The J segment lost 1 base and the V segment lost 8 bases, leaving 6 bases of the junction unmatched. From germline, CDR1 is SNHLY and CDR2 FYNNEI. This CDR3 spans 14 amino acids. This chain's CDR3 is CASVRGQGTDTQYF. CDR3 nucleotide sequence: TGTGCCAGCGTACGAGGACAGGGCACAGATACGCAGTATTTT.

This clonotype has more than one count but fewer than ten. CDR3 in amino acids: CATSRMPSGSPETQYF. The CDR3 DNA reads as TGTGCCACCAGCAGAATGCCCAGCGGGAGTCCGGAGACCCAGTACTTC. V is TRBV15 and J is TRBJ2-5; TRBD2 matches at 8 bases. This CDR3 has 16 amino acids. Per the germline V gene, CDR1 is LNHNV and CDR2 is YYDKDF (reference sequence). After removal of 2 bases from V and 5 bases from J, the junction contained 10 bases not matched to a gene.

This clonotype has a handful of counts. The J gene is TRBJ2-1, the V gene TRBV30, with 8 bases aligning to TRBD2. Per germline, CDR1 GTSNPN and CDR2 SVGIG (reference sequence). V was clipped by 0 bases and J by 7 bases; unmatched bases: 8. The CDR3 length is 15 residues. CDR3: CAWSVPGLVRNEQFF. CDR3 bases: TGTGCCTGGAGTGTTCCGGGACTAGTGAGGAATGAGCAGTTCTTC. The variable domain in full, completed from reference TRBV30 and TRBJ2-1, reads SQTIHQWPATLVQPVGSPLSLECTVEGTSNPNLYWYRQAAGRGLQLLFYSVGIGQISSEVPQNLSASRPQDRQFILSSKKLLLSDSGFYLCAWSVPGLVRNEQFFGPGTRLTVL.

This rearrangement joins TRBV27 to TRBJ1-1; D might be TRBD1 (5 bases). The V and J ends lost 3 bases and 5 bases respectively, with 25 bases between them. The CDR3 has 18 residues. CDR1 MNHEY and CDR2 SMNVEV come from the germline V gene (reference sequence). The CDR3 reads CASSFGISGDLRGTEAFF. The CDR3 DNA sequence: TGTGCCAGCAGTTTTGGGATTTCCGGGGACCTCCGGGGTACTGAAGCTTTCTTT.

In the case of this clonotype: At one boundary the junction diverges from the germline segment, which might be a read error. This rearrangement joins TRBV7-9 to TRBJ2-7; 11 nucleotides match TRBD1. The CDR3 runs to 15 residues. Germline V gene lookup returns CDR1 SEHNR and CDR2 FQNEAQ (reference sequence). The CDR3 here is CASSQEGQGDYKQYF. The DNA of the CDR3 is TGTGCCAGCAGCCAAGAGGGACAGGGGGACTACAAGCAGTACTTC.

This clonotype was found many times. The genes are TRBV9 and TRBJ2-7; D remains ambiguous. Germline lookup yields CDR1 SGDLS and CDR2 YYNGEE. CDR3 length equals 12 residues. V was clipped by 0 bases and J by 3 bases, with 4 bases between them. CDR3 DNA sequence: TGTGCCAGCAGCGTAGCGGGCTACGAGCAGTACTTC. Translated: CASSVAGYEQYF. Full variable domain (rest looked up from reference TRBV9 and TRBJ2-7): DSGVTQTPKHLITATGQRVTLRCSPRSGDLSVYWYQQSLDQGLQFLIQYYNGEERAKGNILERFSAQQFPDLHSELNLSSLELGDSALYFCASSVAGYEQYFGPGTRLTVT.

This clonotype was observed at least ten times. The chain recombines TRBV12-3 or TRBV12-4 with TRBJ2-2, with 9 bases aligning to TRBD1. Unmatched junction bases numbered 8, after V lost 5 bases and J lost 4 bases. There are 16 residues in the CDR3. The CDR3 sequence is CASSPGQGWVTGELFF. The CDR3 DNA reads TGTGCCAGCAGTCCCGGACAGGGGTGGGTCACCGGGGAGCTGTTTTTT.

The CDR3 here is CASSGLDRFPLQPQHF. For the CDR3, the DNA is TGTGCCAGCAGTGGTTTGGACAGATTTCCCCTTCAGCCCCAGCATTTT. The chain employs TRBV2 and TRBJ1-5, with a weak D call TRBD1 (6 bases). The V end lost 4 bases, the J end lost 6 bases, and 19 bases lay between the germline ends. The CDR3 loop spans 16 amino acids. Per the germline V gene, CDR1 is SNHLY and CDR2 is FYNNEI.

About this clonotype itself: Likely a read error: the CDR3 ends without its conserved phenylalanine or tryptophan. This chain joins TRBV20-1 and TRBJ2-5; possible D gene TRBD2, 6 bases. The germline V and J ends were trimmed by 6 bases and 4 bases, with 18 bases remaining between them. Germline CDR1 and CDR2: DFQATT and SNEGSKA (reference sequence). The length of the CDR3 is 14 residues. This chain's CDR3 is CSAKTGGLVETQYL. The DNA for the CDR3 is TGCAGTGCCAAGACCGGGGGACTCGTAGAGACCCAGTACCTC.

A remark on this clonotype: The junction departs from the called germline gene at one end, perhaps through a read error. The V call is TRBV10-2, the J call TRBJ1-1, with 7 bases that match TRBD1. Germline V gene data show CDR1 as WSHSY and CDR2 as SAAADI. CDR3 size: 16 residues. The chain's CDR3 is CASSYPRQGLNTEAFF. CDR3 nucleotide sequence: TGTGCCAGCAGTTACCCCCGACAGGGTTTGAACACTGAAGCTTTCTTT.

The V call is TRBV7-3, the J call TRBJ2-7; 10 positions agree with TRBD1. CDR3 length equals 14 residues. Per the germline V gene, CDR1 is SGHTA and CDR2 is FQGTGA. Trimming cost V 5 bases and J 6 bases; bases outside gene matches: 7. The CDR3 spells CASSRTGTGVEQYF. In DNA, the CDR3 is TGTGCCAGCAGCCGCACCGGGACAGGGGTCGAGCAGTACTTC.

This clonotype was counted between two and nine times. The chain carries TRBV2 and TRBJ2-7; 7 bases are a match to TRBD1. The germline V gene encodes CDR1 SNHLY and CDR2 FYNNEI. The CDR3 sequence is 11 residues long. After removal of 11 bases from V and 5 bases from J, the junction contained 6 bases not matched to a gene. As DNA, the CDR3 is TGTGCCGGAGGACAGGACGACGAGCAGTACTTC. It codes for CAGGQDDEQYF.

This chain uses TRBV7-8 with TRBJ1-1, with 8 bases fitting TRBD1. Germline V gene data show CDR1 as SGHVS and CDR2 as FQNEAQ. The trim removed 5 bases at V and 12 bases at J, leaving 8 bases unmatched. CDR3 length: 12 amino acids. CDR3 region: CASSPGQGITFF. CDR3 nucleotide sequence: TGTGCCAGCAGCCCCGGACAGGGTATAACTTTCTTT. The whole variable domain, remainder taken from reference TRBV7-8 and TRBJ1-1, is GAGVSQSPRYKVAKRGQDVALRCDPISGHVSLFWYQQALGQGPEFLTYFQNEAQLDKSGLPSDRFFAERPEGSVSTLKIQRTQQEDSAVYLCASSPGQGITFFGQGTRLTVV.

The V and J genes are TRBV20-1 and TRBJ2-2; 13 nucleotides match TRBD2. Germline loops: CDR1 DFQATT, CDR2 SNEGSKA (reference sequence). Germline trimming cut 1 base from V and 6 bases from J; bases unmatched to any gene: 5. The CDR3 consists of 16 residues. The CDR3 sequence is CSARVGLAGVPGELFF. Written as DNA, the CDR3 is TGCAGTGCTAGAGTCGGACTAGCGGGAGTCCCCGGGGAGCTGTTTTTT.

The V gene is TRBV25-1, the J gene TRBJ1-3, with D possibly TRBD1 on 5 matching bases. This CDR3 is 13 amino acids long. CDR1 MGHDK and CDR2 SYGVNS come from the germline V gene. V lost 6 bases and J 0 bases, leaving 6 bases between the germline ends. The DNA of the CDR3 is TGTGCCAGCAGACAGGACTCTGGAAACACCATATATTTT. Its protein product is CASRQDSGNTIYF.

The chain has TRBV6-5 and TRBJ2-5; no definite D call. There are 14 residues in the CDR3. Germline V lookup: CDR1 MNHEY, CDR2 SVGAGI. Trimming shortened V by 5 bases and J by 0 bases, and 10 bases separated the two germline ends. Written as DNA, the CDR3 is TGTGCCAGCAGTCGCCGTTTGTACCAAGAGACCCAGTACTTC. Translating it yields CASSRRLYQETQYF.

This clonotype was picked up a small number of times. The rearrangement links TRBV10-3 to TRBJ2-1; 8 positions agree with TRBD2. CDR3 size: 13 residues. CDR1 is ENHRY, CDR2 SYGVKD, per germline. V trimming: 5 bases; J trimming: 5 bases; junction bases outside the gene matches: 2. The CDR3 sequence is CAISTSGNNEQFF. CDR3 bases: TGTGCCATCAGTACTAGCGGTAACAATGAGCAGTTCTTC.